This T cell receptor beta chain was retrieved from a study of graft-versus-host responses after intestinal transplantation. Repertoires were generated with immunoSEQ multiplex PCR, while TCRdb's copy carries only in-frame clones and drops some. The profile shows about 9,500 clones, roughly 90% of them singletons. CDR1 is MNHNY and CDR2 is SVGAGI in the germline V gene (reference sequence). Trimming stripped 0 bases from V and 7 bases from J, with 19 bases between. The CDR3 consists of 16 residues. This chain joins TRBV6-6 and TRBJ2-7, with D perhaps matching TRBD2 (6 bases). Sequenced material: PBMCs, taken 230 to 250 days after intestinal transplant. The receptor was derived from a human patient who received an intestinal transplant, so some T cells may come from the graft donor. Here the CDR3 reads CASSYSFGGGFREQYF. Here the CDR3 DNA reads TGTGCCAGCAGTTACTCTTTCGGTGGAGGGTTTCGTGAGCAGTACTTC.